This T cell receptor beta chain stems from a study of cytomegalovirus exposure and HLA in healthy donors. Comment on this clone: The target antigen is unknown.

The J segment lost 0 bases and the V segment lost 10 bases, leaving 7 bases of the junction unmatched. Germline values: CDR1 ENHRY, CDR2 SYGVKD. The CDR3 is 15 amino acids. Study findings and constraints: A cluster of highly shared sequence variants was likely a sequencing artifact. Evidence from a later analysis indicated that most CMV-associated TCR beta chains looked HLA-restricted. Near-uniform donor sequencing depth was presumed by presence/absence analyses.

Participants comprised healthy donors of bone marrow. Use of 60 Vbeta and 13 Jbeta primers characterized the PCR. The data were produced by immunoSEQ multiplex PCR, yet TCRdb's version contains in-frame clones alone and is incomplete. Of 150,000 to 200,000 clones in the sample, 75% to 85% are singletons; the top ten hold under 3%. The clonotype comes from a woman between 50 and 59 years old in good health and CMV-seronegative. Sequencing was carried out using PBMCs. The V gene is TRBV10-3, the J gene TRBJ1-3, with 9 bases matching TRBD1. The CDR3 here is CANGQGPNSGNTIYF. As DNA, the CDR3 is TGTGCCAACGGACAGGGGCCGAACTCTGGAAACACCATATATTTT.